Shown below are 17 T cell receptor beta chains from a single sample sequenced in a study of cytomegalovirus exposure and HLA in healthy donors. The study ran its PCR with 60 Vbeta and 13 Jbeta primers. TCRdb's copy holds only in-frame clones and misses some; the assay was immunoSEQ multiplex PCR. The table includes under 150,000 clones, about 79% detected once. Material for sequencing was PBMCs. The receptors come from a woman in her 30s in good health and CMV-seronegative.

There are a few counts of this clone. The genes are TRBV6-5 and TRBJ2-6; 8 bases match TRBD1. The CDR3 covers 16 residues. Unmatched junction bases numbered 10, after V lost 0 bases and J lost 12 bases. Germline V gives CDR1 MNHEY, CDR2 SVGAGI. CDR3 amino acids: CASSYSLSGGASVLTF. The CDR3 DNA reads TGTGCCAGCAGTTACTCACTATCAGGGGGCGCGAGCGTCCTGACTTTC.

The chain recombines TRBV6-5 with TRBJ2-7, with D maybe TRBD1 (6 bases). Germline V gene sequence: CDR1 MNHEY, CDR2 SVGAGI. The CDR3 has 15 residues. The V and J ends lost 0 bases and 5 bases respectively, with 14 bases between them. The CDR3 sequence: CASSYSGRGSNEQYF. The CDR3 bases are TGTGCCAGCAGTTACTCTGGAAGGGGGTCCAACGAGCAGTACTTC.

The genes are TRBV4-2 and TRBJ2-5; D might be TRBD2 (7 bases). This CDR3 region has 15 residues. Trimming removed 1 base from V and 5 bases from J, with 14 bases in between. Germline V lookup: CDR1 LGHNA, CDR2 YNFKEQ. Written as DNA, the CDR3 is TGTGCCAGCAGCCAAGTGGGGGGGGGCCGGGAGACCCAGTACTTC. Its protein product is CASSQVGGGRETQYF.

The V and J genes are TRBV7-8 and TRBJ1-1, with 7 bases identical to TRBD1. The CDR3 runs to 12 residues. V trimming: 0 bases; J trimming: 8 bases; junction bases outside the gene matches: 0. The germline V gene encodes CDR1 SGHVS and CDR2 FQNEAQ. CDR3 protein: CASSLAGQEAFF. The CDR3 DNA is TGTGCCAGCAGCTTAGCGGGACAGGAAGCTTTCTTT. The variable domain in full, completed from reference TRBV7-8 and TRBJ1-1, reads GAGVSQSPRYKVAKRGQDVALRCDPISGHVSLFWYQQALGQGPEFLTYFQNEAQLDKSGLPSDRFFAERPEGSVSTLKIQRTQQEDSAVYLCASSLAGQEAFFGQGTRLTVV.

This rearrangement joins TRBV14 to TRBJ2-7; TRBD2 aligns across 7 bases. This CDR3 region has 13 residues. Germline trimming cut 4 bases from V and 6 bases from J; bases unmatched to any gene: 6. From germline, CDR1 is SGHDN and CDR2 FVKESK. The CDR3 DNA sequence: TGTGCCAGCAGCCTCCTGGGGGAGGGCGAGCAGTACTTC. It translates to CASSLLGEGEQYF.

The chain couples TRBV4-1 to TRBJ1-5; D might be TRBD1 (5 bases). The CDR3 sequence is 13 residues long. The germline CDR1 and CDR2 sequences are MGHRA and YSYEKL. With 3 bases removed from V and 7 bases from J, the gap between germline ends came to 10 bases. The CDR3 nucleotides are TGCGCCAGCAGCCATGAAGACAGACAGCCCCAGCATTTT. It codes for CASSHEDRQPQHF.

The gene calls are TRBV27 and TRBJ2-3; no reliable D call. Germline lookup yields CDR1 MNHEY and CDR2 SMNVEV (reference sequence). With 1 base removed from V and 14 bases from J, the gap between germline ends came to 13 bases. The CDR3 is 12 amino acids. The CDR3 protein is CASSLLLNVMYF. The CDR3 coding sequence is TGTGCCAGCAGTTTATTACTGAATGTTATGTATTTT.

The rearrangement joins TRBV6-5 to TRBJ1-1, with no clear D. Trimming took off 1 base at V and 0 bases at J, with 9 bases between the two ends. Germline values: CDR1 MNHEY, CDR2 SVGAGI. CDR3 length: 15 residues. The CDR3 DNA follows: TGTGCCAGCAGTTACTATAGTACCCTGAACACTGAAGCTTTCTTT. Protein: CASSYYSTLNTEAFF.

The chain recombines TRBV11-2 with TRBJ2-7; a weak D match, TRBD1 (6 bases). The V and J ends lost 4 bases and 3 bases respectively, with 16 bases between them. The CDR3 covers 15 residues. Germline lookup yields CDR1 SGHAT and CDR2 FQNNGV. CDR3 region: CASSSTDSVHYEQYF. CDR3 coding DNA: TGTGCCAGCAGCTCAACGGACAGCGTACACTACGAGCAGTACTTC.

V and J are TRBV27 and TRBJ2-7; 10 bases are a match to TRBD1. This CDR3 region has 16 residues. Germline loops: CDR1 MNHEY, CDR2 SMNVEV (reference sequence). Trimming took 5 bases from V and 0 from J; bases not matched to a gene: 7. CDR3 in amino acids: CASSTIRDRGSYEQYF. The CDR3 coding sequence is TGTGCCAGCAGTACTATCCGGGACAGGGGCTCCTACGAGCAGTACTTC.

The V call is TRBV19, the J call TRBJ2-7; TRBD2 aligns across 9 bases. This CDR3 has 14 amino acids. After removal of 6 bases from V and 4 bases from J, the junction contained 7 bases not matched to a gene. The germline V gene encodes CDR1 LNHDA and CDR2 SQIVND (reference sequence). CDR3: CASSMGLAEYEQYF. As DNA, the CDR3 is TGTGCCAGTAGCATGGGACTAGCCGAGTACGAGCAGTACTTC.

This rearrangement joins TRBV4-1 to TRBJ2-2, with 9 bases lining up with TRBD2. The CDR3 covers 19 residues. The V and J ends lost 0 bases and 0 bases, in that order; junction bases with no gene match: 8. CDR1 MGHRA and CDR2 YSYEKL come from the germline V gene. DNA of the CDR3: TGCGCCAGCAGCCAAGAGGCGGCTAGCGGGACTTCGAACACCGGGGAGCTGTTTTTT. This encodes CASSQEAASGTSNTGELFF.

CDR3 protein: CASSSKPGTHQPQHF. CDR3 DNA sequence: TGTGCCAGCAGCAGCAAACCCGGGACTCATCAGCCCCAGCATTTT. J is TRBJ1-5 and V is TRBV7-6; tentatively, D is TRBD1 (5 bases). Germline values: CDR1 SGHVS, CDR2 FNYEAQ. The CDR3 extends over 15 amino acids. Deletions cut 5 bases from V and 5 bases from J, with 16 bases between.

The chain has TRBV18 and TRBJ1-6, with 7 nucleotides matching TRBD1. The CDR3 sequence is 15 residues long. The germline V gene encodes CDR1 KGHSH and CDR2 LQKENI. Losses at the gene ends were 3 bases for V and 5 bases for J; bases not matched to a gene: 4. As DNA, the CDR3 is TGTGCCAGCTCACCGTGGGACAGCGATAATTCACCCCTCCACTTT. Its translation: CASSPWDSDNSPLHF.

The CDR3 coding sequence is TGTGCCAGCAGGGCTCAGGGGGCCCTGAACTATGGCTACACCTTC. It is translated as CASRAQGALNYGYTF. The rearrangement links TRBV2 to TRBJ1-2, with 8 positions matching TRBD1. Germline lookup yields CDR1 SNHLY and CDR2 FYNNEI. This CDR3 is built from 15 residues. Unmatched junction bases numbered 8, after V lost 6 bases and J lost 2 bases.

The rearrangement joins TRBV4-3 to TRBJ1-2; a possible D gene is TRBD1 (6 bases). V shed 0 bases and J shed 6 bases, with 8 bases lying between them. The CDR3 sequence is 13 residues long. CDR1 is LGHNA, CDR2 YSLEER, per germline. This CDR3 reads CASSQDYRDGYTF. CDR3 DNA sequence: TGCGCCAGCAGCCAAGATTACAGGGATGGCTACACCTTC.

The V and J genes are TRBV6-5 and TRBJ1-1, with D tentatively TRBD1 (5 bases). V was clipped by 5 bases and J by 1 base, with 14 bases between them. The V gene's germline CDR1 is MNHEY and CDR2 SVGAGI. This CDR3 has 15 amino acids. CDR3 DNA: TGTGCCAGCAGTCCTCGGAAGGGGCGGAACACTGAAGCTTTCTTT. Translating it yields CASSPRKGRNTEAFF.